This TCR beta chain was sequenced in a study of blood T cell repertoires in COVID-19. Study as a whole: T cells, B-cell-depleted T cells, or PBMCs provided the cDNA or gDNA that served as material.

For this clone: The junction departs from germline at one end; a sequencing error may be responsible.

The study assigned cohorts using participant-reported clinical history. Two negative PCRs, clearance, or symptom resolution had been documented for recovered Cohort 3 donors. The CDR3 extends over 17 amino acids. CDR1 is KGHSH and CDR2 is LQKENI in the germline V gene. The assay was immunoSEQ multiplex PCR, and TCRdb's table has in-frame clones only and misses some. Counted here are about 190,000 clones, approximately 84% occurring once; the ten biggest clones make up around 3.5%. The rearrangement links TRBV18 to TRBJ1-2, with D unclear. This receptor was obtained from a woman in her twenties or thirties who had recovered from COVID-19. The sample consisted of PBMCs or T cells enriched from blood (not recorded which). CDR3: CASSSPTPASAIYGYTF. The CDR3 nucleotides read TGTGCCAGCTCATCACCAACCCCAGCCAGCGCGATCTATGGCTACACCTTC.